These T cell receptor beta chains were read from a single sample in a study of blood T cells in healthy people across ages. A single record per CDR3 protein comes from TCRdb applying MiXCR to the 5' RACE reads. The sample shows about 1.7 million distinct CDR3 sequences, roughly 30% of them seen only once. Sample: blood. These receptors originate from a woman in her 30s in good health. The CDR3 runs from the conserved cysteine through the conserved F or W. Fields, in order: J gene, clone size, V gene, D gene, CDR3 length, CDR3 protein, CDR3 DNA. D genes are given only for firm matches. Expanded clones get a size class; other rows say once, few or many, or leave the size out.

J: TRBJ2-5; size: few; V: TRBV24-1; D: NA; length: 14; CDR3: CATSLPGREETQYF; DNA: TGTGCCACCAGTCTACCGGGACGCGAAGAGACCCAGTACTTC
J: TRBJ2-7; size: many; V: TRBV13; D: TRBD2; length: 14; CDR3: CASSSGGEGYEQYF; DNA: TGTGCCAGCAGCTCCGGGGGGGAGGGTTACGAGCAGTACTTC
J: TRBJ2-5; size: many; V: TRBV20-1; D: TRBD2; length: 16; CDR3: CSARDRGGWGKETQYF; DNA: TGCAGTGCTAGAGATCGGGGGGGTTGGGGGAAAGAGACCCAGTACTTC
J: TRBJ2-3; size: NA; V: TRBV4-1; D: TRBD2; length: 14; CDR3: CASSQAAGADTQYF; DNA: TGCGCCAGCAGCCAAGCAGCGGGGGCAGATACGCAGTATTTT
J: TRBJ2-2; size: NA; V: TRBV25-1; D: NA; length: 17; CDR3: CASSEYEFGGNTGELFF; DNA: TGTGCCAGCAGTGAATATGAGTTCGGGGGAAATACCGGGGAGCTGTTTTTT
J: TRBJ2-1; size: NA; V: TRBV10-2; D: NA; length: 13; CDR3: CASSVGRRNEQFF; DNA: TGCGCCAGCAGTGTTGGTCGGCGCAATGAGCAGTTCTTC
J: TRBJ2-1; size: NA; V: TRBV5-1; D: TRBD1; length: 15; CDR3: CASSTGQARINEQFF; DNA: TGCGCCAGCAGCACCGGACAGGCTCGGATCAATGAGCAGTTCTTC
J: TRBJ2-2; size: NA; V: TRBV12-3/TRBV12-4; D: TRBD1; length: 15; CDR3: CASSLRDRDTGELFF; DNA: TGTGCCAGCAGTCTCCGGGACAGGGACACCGGGGAGCTGTTTTTT
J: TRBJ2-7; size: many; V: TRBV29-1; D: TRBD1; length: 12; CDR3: CSVGTGGSEQYF; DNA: TGCAGCGTTGGGACAGGGGGCAGTGAGCAGTACTTC
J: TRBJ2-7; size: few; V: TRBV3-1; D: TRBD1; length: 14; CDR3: CASRQGTGVREQYF; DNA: TGTGCCAGCAGACAAGGGACAGGTGTTCGCGAGCAGTACTTC
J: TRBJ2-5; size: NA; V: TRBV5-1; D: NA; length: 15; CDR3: CASGYQPQGGETQYF; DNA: TGCGCCAGCGGCTACCAACCGCAGGGAGGAGAGACCCAGTACTTC
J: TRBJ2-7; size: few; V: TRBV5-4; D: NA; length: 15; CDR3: CASSYDILGSYEQYF; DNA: TGTGCCAGCAGCTACGACATACTAGGGTCTTACGAGCAGTACTTC
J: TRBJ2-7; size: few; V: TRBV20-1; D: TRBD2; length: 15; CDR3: CSARQAGGPTYEQYF; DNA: TGCAGTGCTAGACAAGCGGGAGGTCCTACCTACGAGCAGTACTTC
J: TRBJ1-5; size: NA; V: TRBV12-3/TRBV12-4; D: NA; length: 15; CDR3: CASKAEGSSNQPQHF; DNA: TGTGCCAGCAAAGCGGAGGGGTCCAGCAATCAGCCCCAGCATTTT
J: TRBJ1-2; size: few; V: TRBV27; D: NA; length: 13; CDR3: CASTGLPGGGYTF; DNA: TGTGCCAGCACGGGACTCCCTGGCGGTGGCTACACCTTC
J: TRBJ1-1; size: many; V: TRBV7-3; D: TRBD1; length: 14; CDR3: CASSLAGGHTEAFF; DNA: TGTGCCAGCAGCTTAGCAGGGGGTCACACTGAAGCTTTCTTT
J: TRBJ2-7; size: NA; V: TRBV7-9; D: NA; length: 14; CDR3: CASSPRQFAYEQYF; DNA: TGTGCCAGCAGCCCCCGTCAGTTTGCCTACGAGCAGTACTTC
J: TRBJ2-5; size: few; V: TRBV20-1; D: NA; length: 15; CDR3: CSASSTAGAQETQYF; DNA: TGCAGTGCTAGTTCCACAGCCGGGGCCCAAGAGACCCAGTACTTC
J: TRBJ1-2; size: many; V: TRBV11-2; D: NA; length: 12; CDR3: CASSGRNYGYTF; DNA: TGTGCCAGCAGTGGACGGAACTATGGCTACACCTTC
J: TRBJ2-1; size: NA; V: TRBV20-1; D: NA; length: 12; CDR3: CSAPRLFKEQFF; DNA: TGCAGTGCTCCCAGACTGTTCAAGGAGCAGTTCTTC
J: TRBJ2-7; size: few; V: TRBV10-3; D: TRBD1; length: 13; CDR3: CAIGQGVSYEQYF; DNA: TGTGCCATCGGTCAGGGGGTCTCCTACGAGCAGTACTTC
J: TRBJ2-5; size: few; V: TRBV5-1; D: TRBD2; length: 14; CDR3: CASSRQASGETQYF; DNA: TGCGCCAGCAGCCGTCAGGCTAGCGGAGAGACCCAGTACTTC
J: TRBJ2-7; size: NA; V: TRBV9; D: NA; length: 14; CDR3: CASSPRTYSYEQYF; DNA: TGTGCCAGCAGCCCCCGGACGTATTCCTACGAGCAGTACTTC
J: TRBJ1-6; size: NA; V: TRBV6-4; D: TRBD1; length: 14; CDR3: CVSRPTGGDSPLHF; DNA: TGTGTCAGCAGACCGACAGGGGGGGATTCACCCCTCCACTTT
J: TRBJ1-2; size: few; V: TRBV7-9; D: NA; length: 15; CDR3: CASSLKEGKDYGYTF; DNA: TGTGCCAGCAGCTTAAAGGAGGGAAAAGACTATGGCTACACCTTC
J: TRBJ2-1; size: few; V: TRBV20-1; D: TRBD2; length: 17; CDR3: CSALYSGLAGGMDEQFF; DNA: TGCAGTGCCCTTTATTCAGGACTAGCGGGAGGGATGGATGAGCAGTTCTTC
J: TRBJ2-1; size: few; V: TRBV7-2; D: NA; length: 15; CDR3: CASSSNAGAGGEQFF; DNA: TGTGCCAGCAGCTCTAACGCGGGGGCTGGGGGTGAGCAGTTCTTC
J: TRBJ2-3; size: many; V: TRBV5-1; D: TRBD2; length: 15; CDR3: CASSSSGRDADTQYF; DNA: TGCGCCAGCAGCTCTAGCGGGAGGGATGCAGATACGCAGTATTTT
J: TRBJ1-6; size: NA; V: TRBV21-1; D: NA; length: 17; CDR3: CASSKGARTEYNSPLHF; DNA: TGTGCCAGCAGCAAAGGGGCAAGGACGGAGTATAATTCACCCCTCCACTTT
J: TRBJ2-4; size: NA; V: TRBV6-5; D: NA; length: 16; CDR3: CASSHEMGLAKNIQYF; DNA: TGTGCCAGCAGCCACGAAATGGGGCTAGCCAAAAACATTCAGTACTTC
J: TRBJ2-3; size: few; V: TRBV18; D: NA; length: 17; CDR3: CASSPPGLAGNTDTQYF; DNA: TGTGCCAGCTCACCACCGGGGCTGGCAGGGAACACAGATACGCAGTATTTT
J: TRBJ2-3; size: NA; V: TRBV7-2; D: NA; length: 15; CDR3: CAISPRVYGTDTQYF; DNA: TGTGCCATCAGCCCCAGGGTATATGGCACAGATACGCAGTATTTT
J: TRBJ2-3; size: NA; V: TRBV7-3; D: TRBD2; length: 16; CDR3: CASSPAPGLNTDTQYF; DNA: TGTGCCAGCAGCCCCGCCCCGGGACTAAATACAGATACGCAGTATTTT